Shown below are 26 T cell receptor beta chains from a single sample sequenced in a study of siplizumab effects on memory and regulatory T cells. Sequencing used immunoSEQ multiplex PCR; TCRdb keeps in-frame clones, though not all of them. This sample yields more than 95,000 clones, of which 90% to 95% are seen a single time; around 0.29% belongs to the top ten. The sequenced material came from CD4+ T cells sorted from blood. The source of these receptors is a human donor in good health.

This clone has just a few counts. This rearrangement joins TRBV25-1 to TRBJ2-6, with TRBD2 as a possible D gene (5 bases). The CDR3 has 16 amino acids. Between the trimmed V and J ends, which lost 7 bases and 0 bases, there was a span of 13 bases. In germline, CDR1 is MGHDK, CDR2 SYGVNS. The CDR3 sequence is CASTSNRDSGANVLTF. DNA for the CDR3: TGTGCCAGCACTTCCAACCGGGACTCTGGGGCCAACGTCCTGACTTTC.

This rearrangement joins TRBV5-8 to TRBJ1-4; TRBD1 might be the D (5 bases). Trimming left V 4 bases short and J 4 bases short, with 14 bases between. CDR3 size: 15 residues. The germline gives CDR1 SGHTS, CDR2 YDEGEE. The CDR3 protein is CASSPGRAVNEKLFF. The CDR3 DNA follows: TGTGCCAGCAGCCCGGGCAGGGCCGTTAATGAAAAACTGTTTTTT. The full variable domain, with the rest looked up from reference TRBV5-8 and TRBJ1-4, is EAGVTQSPTHLIKTRGQQATLRCSPISGHTSVYWYQQALGLGLQFLLWYDEGEERNRGNFPPRFSGRQFPNYSSELNVNALELEDSALYLCASSPGRAVNEKLFFGSGTQLSVL.

The rearrangement uses TRBV19 and TRBJ1-6, with D unclear. This CDR3 has 13 residues. Between the trimmed V and J ends, which lost 3 bases and 7 bases, there was a span of 7 bases. CDR1 is LNHDA and CDR2 is SQIVND in the germline V gene (reference sequence). CDR3 bases: TGTGCCAGTAGTATCGGCCCAAATTCACCCCTCCACTTT. Its protein product is CASSIGPNSPLHF.

V is TRBV9 and J is TRBJ2-5; 10 bases are shared with TRBD2. Germline CDR1 and CDR2: SGDLS and YYNGEE. Unmatched junction bases numbered 4, after V lost 0 bases and J lost 5 bases. The CDR3 loop spans 15 amino acids. CDR3 protein: CASSVGLAGVETQYF. The CDR3 bases are TGTGCCAGCAGCGTAGGGCTAGCGGGGGTGGAGACCCAGTACTTC.

This clone was observed a handful of times. The chain uses TRBV9 and TRBJ2-3; no definite D call. Trimming pared 4 bases from V and 1 base from J, leaving 22 bases between. In germline, CDR1 is SGDLS, CDR2 YYNGEE. The CDR3 is 18 residues long. CDR3: CASSPGGGAVRGTDTQYF. The CDR3 DNA sequence: TGTGCCAGCAGCCCCGGCGGTGGAGCCGTCCGTGGCACAGATACGCAGTATTTT.

The rearrangement joins TRBV11-2 to TRBJ1-1; D is ambiguous. This CDR3 region has 13 residues. Trimming left V 6 bases short and J 5 bases short, with 13 bases between. Germline V gene data show CDR1 as SGHAT and CDR2 as FQNNGV. CDR3 sequence reads: CASSNTLGTEAFF. In DNA form, the CDR3 reads TGTGCCAGCAGTAACACGCTGGGGACTGAAGCTTTCTTT.

In its sample, this clone was seen a few times. The chain recombines TRBV5-4 with TRBJ1-2; no clear D gene. Trimming removed 0 bases at V and 8 bases at J, with 11 bases between. The CDR3 is 13 residues long. Germline V CDR1 and CDR2: SGHNT, YYREEE (reference sequence). The CDR3 nucleotides are TGTGCCAGCAGCTTGGATGAGGGTGCGGGCTACACCTTC. Its translation is CASSLDEGAGYTF.

CDR3 in DNA: TGTGCCAGCACCCCCAGGGCCCTAGCGGGGGGTAGCACCGGGGAGCTGTTTTTT. Amino acids: CASTPRALAGGSTGELFF. V gene TRBV11-2 combines with J gene TRBJ2-2; 11 positions agree with TRBD2. The J segment lost 4 bases and the V segment lost 7 bases, leaving 14 bases of the junction unmatched. There are 18 residues in the CDR3. The germline V gene has CDR1 SGHAT and CDR2 FQNNGV.

V is TRBV5-8 and J is TRBJ1-1; D remains unclear. In germline, CDR1 is SGHTS, CDR2 YDEGEE. This CDR3 has 13 amino acids. The V end was cut by 0 bases, the J end by 7 bases, with 10 bases between. The CDR3 reads CASSLGGEDEAFF. The DNA for the CDR3 is TGTGCCAGCAGCTTGGGCGGCGAGGATGAAGCTTTCTTT.

The J gene is TRBJ1-1, the V gene TRBV5-1, with 7 bases aligning to TRBD1. J was trimmed by 1 base and V by 4 bases; bases with no gene match: 4. The CDR3 consists of 14 residues. Germline V gene data show CDR1 as SGHRS and CDR2 as YFSETQ. CDR3 sequence reads: CASSVGQANTEAFF. The CDR3 coding sequence is TGCGCCAGCAGCGTTGGACAGGCGAACACTGAAGCTTTCTTT.

This chain uses TRBV6-5 with TRBJ2-7; no clear D gene. Trimming shortened V by 6 bases and J by 0 bases, and 9 bases separated the two germline ends. The CDR3 consists of 13 residues. The germline CDR1 and CDR2 sequences are MNHEY and SVGAGI. The CDR3 DNA follows: TGTGCCAGCAGCGACACGGCCTCCTACGAGCAGTACTTC. As protein: CASSDTASYEQYF.

In DNA form, the CDR3 reads TGTGCCAGCAGTTTTGAGGGAGGGAATGAAAAACTGTTTTTT. This gives the protein CASSFEGGNEKLFF. The chain links TRBV28 to TRBJ1-4; D not certain. Germline V gene sequence: CDR1 MDHEN, CDR2 SYDVKM. Trimming stripped 3 bases from V and 5 bases from J, with 10 bases between. The CDR3 covers 14 residues. Using reference TRBV28 and TRBJ1-4 for the parts outside the CDR3, the full variable domain is DVKVTQSSRYLVKRTGEKVFLECVQDMDHENMFWYRQDPGLGLRLIYFSYDVKMKEKGDIPEGYSVSREKKERFSLILESASTNQTSMYLCASSFEGGNEKLFFGSGTQLSVL.

The V call is TRBV5-1, the J call TRBJ2-6; D call uncertain. The CDR3 runs to 16 residues. Germline assignment: CDR1 SGHRS and CDR2 YFSETQ. With 0 bases removed from V and 0 bases from J, the gap between germline ends came to 7 bases. In DNA form, the CDR3 reads TGCGCCAGCAGCTTGGTAGCAGGCTCTGGGGCCAACGTCCTGACTTTC. Translation: CASSLVAGSGANVLTF.

The genes are TRBV11-2 and TRBJ2-5; 7 bases fit TRBD1. This CDR3 is 12 amino acids long. Germline loops: CDR1 SGHAT, CDR2 FQNNGV. Trimming removed 1 base from V and 9 bases from J; junction bases left unmatched: 2. The CDR3 region has the DNA TGTGCCAGCAGCTTAGGGGGGACAGCCCAGTACTTC. Translating gives CASSLGGTAQYF.

The CDR3 DNA follows: TGTGCCAGCACCGGGGGGGCAGGCGAGCAGTACTTC. It codes for CASTGGAGEQYF. The rearrangement uses TRBV25-1 and TRBJ2-7; TRBD2 matches at 8 bases. Germline V gives CDR1 MGHDK, CDR2 SYGVNS. V gave up 7 bases and J gave up 6 bases; unmatched junction bases: 5. This CDR3 contains 12 residues.

This rearrangement joins TRBV4-1 to TRBJ1-4, with unresolved D. This CDR3 is 17 amino acids long. Germline CDR1 is MGHRA and CDR2 is YSYEKL. V was cut by 4 bases and J by 4 bases, with 19 bases left in between. The CDR3 spells CASSRVMGRAFNEKLFF. CDR3 in DNA: TGCGCCAGCAGCCGGGTCATGGGCCGAGCCTTTAATGAAAAACTGTTTTTT.

This clone was observed a single time. The J gene is TRBJ1-1, the V gene TRBV19; D is uncertain. Germline CDR1 is LNHDA and CDR2 is SQIVND (reference sequence). Trimming removed 0 bases at V and 10 bases at J, with 15 bases between. CDR3 length: 14 amino acids. CDR3 region: CASSIDRASSGAFF. The CDR3 DNA reads TGTGCCAGTAGTATAGATCGAGCTTCCAGCGGAGCTTTCTTT.

The chain uses TRBV19 and TRBJ2-1; 8 nucleotides align to TRBD1. CDR3 length equals 15 residues. With 5 bases clipped from V and 0 bases from J, the junction kept 3 bases outside the gene matches. Germline V gene data show CDR1 as LNHDA and CDR2 as SQIVND (reference sequence). The CDR3 sequence is CASSGQGFSYNEQFF. CDR3 nucleotides: TGTGCCAGTAGTGGACAGGGTTTCTCCTACAATGAGCAGTTCTTC.

This clone showed up just once. The V and J genes are TRBV11-2 and TRBJ2-1; 9 nucleotides match TRBD1. The J segment lost 7 bases and the V segment lost 2 bases, leaving 12 bases of the junction unmatched. Germline values: CDR1 SGHAT, CDR2 FQNNGV. The CDR3 runs to 17 residues. The CDR3 spells CASSLTPGTGIRNEQFF. CDR3 coding DNA: TGTGCCAGCAGCTTAACTCCTGGGACAGGGATAAGAAATGAGCAGTTCTTC.

This clone has only a few counts. The chain recombines TRBV5-1 with TRBJ1-1; weak D call: TRBD1 (6 bases). Per germline, CDR1 SGHRS and CDR2 YFSETQ. The ends were cut back, 7 bases at V and 1 base at J, with 8 bases in the middle. The CDR3 runs to 12 residues. In DNA form, the CDR3 reads TGCGCCAGCCAACAGGGGAACACTGAAGCTTTCTTT. Translated, it gives CASQQGNTEAFF.

This clone was observed once. The chain links TRBV7-2 to TRBJ2-1; 9 bases line up with TRBD2. CDR1 SGHTA and CDR2 FQGNSA come from the germline V gene. The CDR3 has 15 amino acids. With V trimmed by 2 bases and J by 4 bases, 3 bases remained unmatched. In nucleotides, the CDR3 is TGTGCCAGCAGCTTACGCGGGGGGGCGTACAATGAGCAGTTCTTC. This translates into CASSLRGGAYNEQFF.

V usage is TRBV5-1 and J usage is TRBJ1-2, with no clear D. The ends were cut back, 2 bases at V and 5 bases at J, with 13 bases in the middle. The CDR3 extends over 14 amino acids. CDR1 and CDR2 from the germline V gene are SGHRS and YFSETQ. CDR3 protein: CASSFESAGYGYTF. The CDR3, as DNA: TGCGCCAGCAGCTTCGAGTCGGCCGGATATGGCTACACCTTC.

CDR3: CASSLKSGWGELFF. CDR3 DNA: TGTGCCAGCAGCTTAAAATCTGGTTGGGGGGAGCTGTTTTTT. This chain uses TRBV11-2 with TRBJ2-2; D uncertain. V was pared by 2 bases and J by 8 bases, with 12 bases between. This CDR3 contains 14 residues. Germline V CDR1 and CDR2: SGHAT, FQNNGV.

This clone was detected a few times. The chain recombines TRBV5-1 with TRBJ1-3; TRBD1 aligns across 9 bases. This CDR3 comprises 17 residues. The V and J ends lost 7 bases and 3 bases, in that order; junction bases with no gene match: 14. Looked up from germline, CDR1 is SGHRS and CDR2 is YFSETQ. CDR3 sequence: CASAKTEQGAHGNTIYF. The DNA of the CDR3 is TGCGCCAGCGCGAAGACAGAACAGGGGGCTCATGGAAACACCATATATTTT.

V and J are TRBV20-1 and TRBJ2-4; D call uncertain. Trimming stripped 5 bases from V and 6 bases from J, with 8 bases between. The CDR3 runs 11 residues. Germline V gene sequence: CDR1 DFQATT, CDR2 SNEGSKA (reference sequence). The CDR3 spells CSAPRRNIQYF. CDR3 bases: TGCAGTGCTCCCAGGAGAAACATTCAGTACTTC.

The chain employs TRBV28 and TRBJ2-3, with D perhaps matching TRBD2 (5 bases). Trimming cost V 8 bases and J 3 bases, with 18 bases left between them. This CDR3 region has 15 residues. CDR1 MDHEN and CDR2 SYDVKM come from the germline V gene. The DNA of the CDR3 is TGTGCCAGCGTCAGTAGCGCCTTTAGGACAGATACGCAGTATTTT. Amino acids: CASVSSAFRTDTQYF. Full variable domain (remainder filled in from reference TRBV28 and TRBJ2-3): DVKVTQSSRYLVKRTGEKVFLECVQDMDHENMFWYRQDPGLGLRLIYFSYDVKMKEKGDIPEGYSVSREKKERFSLILESASTNQTSMYLCASVSSAFRTDTQYFGPGTRLTVL.